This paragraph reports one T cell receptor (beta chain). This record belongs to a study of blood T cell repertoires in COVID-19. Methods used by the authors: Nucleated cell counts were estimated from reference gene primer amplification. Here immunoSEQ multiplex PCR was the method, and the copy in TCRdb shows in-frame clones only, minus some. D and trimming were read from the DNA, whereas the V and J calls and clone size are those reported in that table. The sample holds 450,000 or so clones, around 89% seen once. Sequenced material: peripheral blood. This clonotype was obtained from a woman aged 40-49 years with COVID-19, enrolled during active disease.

CDR3 loop: CACGRQGTDTQYF. DNA of the CDR3: TGTGCTTGCGGTAGGCAGGGAACAGATACGCAGTATTTT. This rearrangement joins TRBV28 to TRBJ2-3; the D gene is possibly TRBD1 (5 bases). This CDR3 comprises 13 residues. Germline V CDR1 and CDR2: MDHEN, SYDVKM. Looking up the rest from reference TRBV28 and TRBJ2-3 gives the full variable domain: DVKVTQSSRYLVKRTGEKVFLECVQDMDHENMFWYRQDPGLGLRLIYFSYDVKMKEKGDIPEGYSVSREKKERFSLILESASTNQTSMYLCACGRQGTDTQYFGPGTRLTVL.